The TCR beta chain under discussion was sequenced for a study of cytomegalovirus exposure and HLA in healthy donors. With 4 bases clipped from V and 2 bases from J, the junction kept 6 bases outside the gene matches. CDR1 is LNHDA, CDR2 SQIVND, per germline (reference sequence). This CDR3 has 15 residues. For this clone: Its specificity is unknown.

Study-wide results and limits: Previous analysis showed most TCR beta V segments were productive about 90% or about 30% of the time.

The PCR made use of 60 Vbeta and 13 Jbeta primers. TCRdb keeps only in-frame clones here, not all; method: immunoSEQ multiplex PCR. The table includes around 140,000 clones, approximately 82% detected once. The sequenced sample was PBMCs. This rearrangement joins TRBV19 to TRBJ2-7; 9 bases line up with TRBD1. This TCR was sampled from a man aged 18 to 29 in good health and CMV-seropositive. CDR3 DNA: TGTGCCAGTAGTACGGACAGGGGTGGGACCTACGAGCAGTACTTC. Encoded protein: CASSTDRGGTYEQYF.